The sequence of this TCR beta chain was determined in a study of patients and donors after allogeneic stem cell transplantation. Each CDR3 protein is one row after TCRdb ran MiXCR on the RT-PCR reads. This sample has more than 850,000 distinct CDR3 sequences; approximately 18% occur once, and the top ten carry about 6%. Trimming at V came to 2 bases and at J to 11 bases, leaving 13 bases not matched to a gene. The CDR3 sequence is 16 residues long. Per germline, CDR1 SGHRS and CDR2 YFSETQ. This clonotype was observed many times. This receptor was obtained from a human donor who was either an allogeneic HSCT recipient or a stem cell or donor lymphocyte infusion donor (not recorded which). It is not recorded whose cells these are; they may come from a transplant donor. The chain joins TRBV5-1 to TRBJ2-1, with TRBD2 matching over 10 bases. Input material: blood, either unsorted or a sorted T cell fraction (not recorded which). CDR3 sequence: CASSLTGTSAEIQQFF. CDR3 DNA sequence: TGCGCCAGCAGCTTAACCGGGACTAGCGCCGAGATACAGCAGTTCTTC.